This T cell receptor beta chain stems from a study of cytomegalovirus exposure and HLA in healthy donors. Study-wide points: The dataset shows that most TCR sequences were rare, while some public TCRs occurred in many donors. In vitro experiments confirmed that three CMV-associated chains were specific for CMV antigens. The listing of 150 to 200 TCR beta chains classed them as cytomegalovirus-associated.

Germline CDR1 and CDR2: MNHEY and SMNVEV (reference sequence). The CDR3 contains 15 residues. V was pared by 1 base and J by 5 bases, with 4 bases of the junction left unmatched. Measured with immunoSEQ multiplex PCR; TCRdb has only the in-frame clones, and not every one. The table includes some 200,000 clones, approximately 84% detected once. Note on this clone: Its antigen is as yet unknown.

Material for sequencing was PBMCs. This TCR came from a woman aged 18-29 years in good health and CMV-seropositive. V usage is TRBV27 and J usage is TRBJ2-3; 9 nucleotides agree with TRBD2. The CDR3: CASSLYWRGGDTQYF. The CDR3 coding sequence is TGTGCCAGCAGTTTATACTGGCGGGGGGGAGATACGCAGTATTTT.